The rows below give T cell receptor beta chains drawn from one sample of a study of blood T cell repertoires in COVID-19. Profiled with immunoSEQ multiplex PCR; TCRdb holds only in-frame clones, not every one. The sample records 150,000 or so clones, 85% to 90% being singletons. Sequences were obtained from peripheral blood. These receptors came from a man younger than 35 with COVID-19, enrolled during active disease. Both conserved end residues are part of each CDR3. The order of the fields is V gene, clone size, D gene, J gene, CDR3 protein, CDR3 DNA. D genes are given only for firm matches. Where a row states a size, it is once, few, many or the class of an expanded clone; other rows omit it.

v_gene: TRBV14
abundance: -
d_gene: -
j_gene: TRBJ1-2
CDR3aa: CASSQDPYGYTF
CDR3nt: TGTGCCAGCAGCCAAGACCCTTATGGCTACACCTTC

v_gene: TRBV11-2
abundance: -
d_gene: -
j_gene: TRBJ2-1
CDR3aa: CASRRTATYYNEQFF
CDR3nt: TGTGCCAGCAGACGGACTGCCACTTACTACAATGAGCAGTTCTTC

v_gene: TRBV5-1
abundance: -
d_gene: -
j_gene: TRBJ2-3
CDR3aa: CASSLGASDTQYF
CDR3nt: TGCGCCAGCAGCTTAGGGGCCTCAGATACGCAGTATTTT

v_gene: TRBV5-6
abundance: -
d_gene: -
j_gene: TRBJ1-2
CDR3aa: CASSLGLYGYTF
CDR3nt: TGTGCCAGCAGCTTGGGGCTTTATGGCTACACCTTC

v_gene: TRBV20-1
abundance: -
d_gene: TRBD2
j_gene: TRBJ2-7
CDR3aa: CSALAGVIPHF
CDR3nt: TGCAGTGCTTTAGCGGGAGTGATTCCGCACTTC

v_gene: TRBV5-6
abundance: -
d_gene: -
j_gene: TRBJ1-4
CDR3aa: CASTQNPNEKLLF
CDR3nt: TGTGCCAGCACACAGAATCCTAATGAAAAACTGCTTTTT

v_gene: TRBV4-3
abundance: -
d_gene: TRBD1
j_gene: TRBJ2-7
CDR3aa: CASSRRTGAFYEQYF
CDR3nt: TGCGCCAGCAGCCGAAGGACAGGGGCCTTCTACGAGCAGTACTTC

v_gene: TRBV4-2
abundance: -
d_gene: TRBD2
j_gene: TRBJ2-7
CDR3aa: CASSQDPFSSGRNVLEQYF
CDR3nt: TGTGCCAGCAGCCAAGATCCCTTCTCTAGCGGGAGAAACGTGCTCGAGCAGTACTTC

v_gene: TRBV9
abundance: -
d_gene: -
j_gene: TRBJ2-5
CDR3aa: CASSEHGARETQYF
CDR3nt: TGTGCCAGCAGCGAGCACGGTGCACGAGAGACCCAGTACTTC

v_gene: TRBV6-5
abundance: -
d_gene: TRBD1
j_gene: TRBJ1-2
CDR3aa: CASSYSGTAVNGYTF
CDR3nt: TGTGCCAGCAGTTACAGTGGGACAGCCGTCAATGGCTACACCTTC

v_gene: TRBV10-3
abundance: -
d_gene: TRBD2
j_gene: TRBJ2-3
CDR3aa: CAISGGSPEDPTDTQYF
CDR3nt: TGTGCCATCAGCGGGGGGTCCCCCGAAGACCCCACAGATACGCAGTATTTT

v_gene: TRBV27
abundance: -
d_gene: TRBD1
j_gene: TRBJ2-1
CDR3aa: CASSPRTGYSEQFF
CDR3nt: TGTGCCAGCAGTCCTCGGACAGGGTACAGTGAGCAGTTCTTC

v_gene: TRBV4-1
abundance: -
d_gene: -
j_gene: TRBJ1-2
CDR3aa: CASSQDPANYGYTF
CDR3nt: TGCGCCAGCAGCCAAGATCCAGCTAACTATGGCTACACCTTC

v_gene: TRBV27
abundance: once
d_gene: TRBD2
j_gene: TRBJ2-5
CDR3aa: CASNPLPPGGTQYF
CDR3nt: TGTGCCAGCAACCCCCTCCCCCCGGGAGGGACCCAGTACTTC

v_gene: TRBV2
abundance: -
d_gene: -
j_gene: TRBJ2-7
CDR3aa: CASLRQEADEQYF
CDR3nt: TGTGCCAGCCTGAGGCAGGAAGCGGACGAGCAGTACTTC

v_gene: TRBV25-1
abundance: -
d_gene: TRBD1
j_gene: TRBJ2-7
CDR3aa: CASSGTGTGDEQYF
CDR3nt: TGTGCCAGCAGTGGCACCGGGACAGGGGACGAGCAGTACTTC

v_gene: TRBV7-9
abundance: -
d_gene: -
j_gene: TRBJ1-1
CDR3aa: CASSLGGTPSEAFF
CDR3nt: TGTGCCAGCAGCCTAGGGGGGACTCCCTCTGAAGCTTTCTTT

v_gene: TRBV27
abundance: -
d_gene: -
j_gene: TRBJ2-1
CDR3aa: CASSLVTRLYNEQFF
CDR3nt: TGTGCCAGCAGTTTGGTGACGAGGCTCTACAATGAGCAGTTCTTC

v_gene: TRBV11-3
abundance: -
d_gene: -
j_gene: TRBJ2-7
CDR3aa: CASMTGEQYF
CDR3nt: TGTGCCAGCATGACAGGCGAGCAGTACTTC

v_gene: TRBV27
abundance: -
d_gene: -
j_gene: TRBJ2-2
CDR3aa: CASSYFPGELFF
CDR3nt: TGTGCCAGCAGTTACTTTCCCGGGGAGCTGTTTTTT

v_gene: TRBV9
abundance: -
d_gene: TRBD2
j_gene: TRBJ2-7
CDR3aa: CASSVEPGRASEQYF
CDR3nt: TGTGCCAGCAGCGTAGAACCCGGGAGGGCTTCCGAGCAGTACTTC

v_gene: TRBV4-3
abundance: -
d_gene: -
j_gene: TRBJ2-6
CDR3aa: CATSPGSSGANVLTF
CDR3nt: TGCGCCACTTCACCCGGGTCCTCTGGGGCCAACGTCCTGACTTTC

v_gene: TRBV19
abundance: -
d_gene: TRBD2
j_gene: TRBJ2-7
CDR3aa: CASSGRLAGSYEQYF
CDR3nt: TGTGCCAGTAGTGGTAGACTAGCGGGCTCCTACGAGCAGTACTTC

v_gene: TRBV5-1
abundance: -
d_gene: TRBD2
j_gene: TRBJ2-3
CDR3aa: CASSWAGGRTDTQYF
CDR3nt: TGCGCCAGCAGCTGGGCGGGGGGTCGCACAGATACGCAGTATTTT

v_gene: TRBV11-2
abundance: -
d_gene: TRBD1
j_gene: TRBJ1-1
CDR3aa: CASSLGPGDSMNTEAFF
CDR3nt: TGTGCCAGCAGCTTGGGCCCGGGGGACAGCATGAACACTGAAGCTTTCTTT

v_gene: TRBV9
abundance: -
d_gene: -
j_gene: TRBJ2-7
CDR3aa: CASSVTPTPYEQYF
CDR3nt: TGTGCCAGCAGCGTAACCCCCACACCCTACGAGCAGTACTTC

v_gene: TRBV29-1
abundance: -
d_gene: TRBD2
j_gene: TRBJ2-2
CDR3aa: CSATPSGVGELFF
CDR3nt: TGCAGCGCAACTCCAAGCGGGGTCGGGGAGCTGTTTTTT

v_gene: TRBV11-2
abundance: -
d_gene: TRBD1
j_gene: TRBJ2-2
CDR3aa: CASSFDRVAGELFF
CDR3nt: TGTGCCAGCAGCTTTGACAGGGTGGCCGGGGAGCTGTTTTTT

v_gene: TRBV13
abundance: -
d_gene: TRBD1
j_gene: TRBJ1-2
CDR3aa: CASSFPQGATGYTF
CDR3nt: TGTGCCAGCAGCTTCCCACAGGGGGCTACCGGCTACACCTTC

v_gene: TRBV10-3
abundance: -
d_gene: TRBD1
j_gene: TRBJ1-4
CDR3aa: CAINGQGGDYEKLLF
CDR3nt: TGTGCCATCAATGGACAGGGGGGGGACTATGAAAAACTGCTTTTT

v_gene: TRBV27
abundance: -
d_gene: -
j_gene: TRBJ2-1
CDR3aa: CASSLLRPEYNEQFF
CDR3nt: TGTGCCAGCAGCCTCCTGCGGCCAGAATACAATGAGCAGTTCTTC

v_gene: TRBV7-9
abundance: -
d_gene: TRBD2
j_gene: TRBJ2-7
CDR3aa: CASSSRLAGPYEQYF
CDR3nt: TGTGCCAGCAGCTCTAGACTAGCGGGACCCTACGAGCAGTACTTC

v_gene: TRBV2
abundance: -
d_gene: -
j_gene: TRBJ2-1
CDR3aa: CASSEAVHSYNEQFF
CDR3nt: TGTGCCAGCAGTGAAGCTGTTCATTCCTACAATGAGCAGTTCTTC

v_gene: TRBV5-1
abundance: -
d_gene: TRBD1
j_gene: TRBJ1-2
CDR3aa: CASSLGDREGYGYTF
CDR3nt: TGCGCCAGCAGCTTGGGGGACAGGGAGGGCTATGGCTACACCTTC

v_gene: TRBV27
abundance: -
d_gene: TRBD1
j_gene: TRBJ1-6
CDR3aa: CASSLQGYSSPLHF
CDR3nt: TGTGCCAGCAGCTTACAGGGGTATAGTTCACCCCTCCACTTT

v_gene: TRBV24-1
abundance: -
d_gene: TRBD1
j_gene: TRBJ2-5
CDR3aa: CATSDFPDRGQETQYF
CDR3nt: TGTGCCACCAGTGATTTTCCAGACAGGGGGCAAGAGACCCAGTACTTC

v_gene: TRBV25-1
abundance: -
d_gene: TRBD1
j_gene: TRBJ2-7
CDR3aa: CASSRDRGNEQYF
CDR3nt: TGTGCCAGCAGTAGGGACAGGGGGAACGAGCAGTACTTC

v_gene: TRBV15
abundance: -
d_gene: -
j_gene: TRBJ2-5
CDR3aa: CATSRDEGSSGTQYF
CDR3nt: TGTGCCACCAGCAGAGATGAAGGTAGCTCCGGGACCCAGTACTTC

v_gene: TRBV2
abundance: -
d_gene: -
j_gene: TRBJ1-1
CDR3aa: CASSTRTEAFF
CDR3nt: TGTGCCAGCAGTACAAGGACAGAAGCTTTCTTT

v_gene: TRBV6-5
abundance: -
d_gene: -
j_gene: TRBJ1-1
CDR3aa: CASTPSGGMNTEAFF
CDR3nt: TGTGCCAGCACCCCCTCAGGAGGGATGAACACTGAAGCTTTCTTT

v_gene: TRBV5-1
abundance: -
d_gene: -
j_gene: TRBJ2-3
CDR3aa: CASSSLNYITDTQYF
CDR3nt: TGCGCCAGCAGCTCCCTCAACTACATCACAGATACGCAGTATTTT

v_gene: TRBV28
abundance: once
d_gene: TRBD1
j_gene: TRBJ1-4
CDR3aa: CASSFEGANEKLLF
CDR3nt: TGTGCCAGCAGTTTCGAGGGGGCTAATGAAAAACTGCTTTTT

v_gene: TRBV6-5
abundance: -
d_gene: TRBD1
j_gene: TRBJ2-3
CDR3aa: CASSLRTGGTDTQYF
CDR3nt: TGTGCCAGCAGTTTACGGACAGGGGGGACAGATACGCAGTATTTT

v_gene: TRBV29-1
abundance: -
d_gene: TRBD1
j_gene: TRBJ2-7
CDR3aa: CSLRDSSYEQYF
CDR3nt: TGCAGCTTACGGGACAGCTCCTACGAGCAGTACTTC

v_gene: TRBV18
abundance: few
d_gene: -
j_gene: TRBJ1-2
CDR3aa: CASSPAADTHSYGYTF
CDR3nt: TGTGCCAGCTCACCCGCTGCCGACACCCACTCCTATGGCTACACCTTC